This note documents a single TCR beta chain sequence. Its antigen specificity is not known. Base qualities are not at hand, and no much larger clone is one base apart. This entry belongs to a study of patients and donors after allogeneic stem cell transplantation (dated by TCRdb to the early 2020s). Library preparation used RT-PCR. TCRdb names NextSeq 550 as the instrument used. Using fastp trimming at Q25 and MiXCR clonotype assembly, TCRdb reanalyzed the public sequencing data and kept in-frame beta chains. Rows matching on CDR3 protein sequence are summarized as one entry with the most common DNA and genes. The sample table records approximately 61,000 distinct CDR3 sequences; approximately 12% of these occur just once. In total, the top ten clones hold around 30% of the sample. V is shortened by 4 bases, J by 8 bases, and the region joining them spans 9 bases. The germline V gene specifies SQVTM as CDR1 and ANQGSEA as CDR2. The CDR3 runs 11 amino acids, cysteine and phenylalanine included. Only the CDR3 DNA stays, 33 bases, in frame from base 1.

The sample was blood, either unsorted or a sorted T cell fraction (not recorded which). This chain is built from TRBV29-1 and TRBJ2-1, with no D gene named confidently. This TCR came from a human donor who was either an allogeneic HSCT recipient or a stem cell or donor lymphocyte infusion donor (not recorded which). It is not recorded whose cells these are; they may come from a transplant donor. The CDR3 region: CSVASYDEQFF. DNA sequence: TGCAGCGTTGCCAGTTACGATGAGCAGTTCTTC.